This TCR beta chain stems from a study of CD8 T cells in Susac syndrome. Study-wide context: Among the Susac syndrome patients sequenced, over 5 had active disease and about eight were in remission.

Sequencing of TCR beta was carried out in blood CD8+ and CD4+ T cells. With V trimmed by 0 bases and J by 1 base, 1 base remained unmatched. The CDR3 totals 15 residues. Germline CDR1 SGDLS, CDR2 YYNGEE. Reverse transcription of 0.5 to 1 ug RNA was performed with random hexamers. One entry per CDR3 protein results from TCRdb running MiXCR on the immunoSEQ multiplex PCR reads. The data show some 160,000 distinct CDR3 sequences, more than 90% seen once. Sequenced sample: CD4+ T cells from PBMCs. The origin of this receptor is a human donor with Susac syndrome. This sequence joins TRBV9 and TRBJ2-1; 7 bases are a match to TRBD1. The CDR3 loop is CASSVGQGSYNEQFF. The CDR3 DNA reads as TGTGCCAGCAGCGTAGGACAGGGTTCCTACAATGAGCAGTTCTTC.